The 6 T cell receptor beta chains below were found in one sample sequenced in a study of beta chain features in type 1 diabetes. Study-wide results and limits: Shorter TCRB CDR3s, moderately but significantly so, marked every one of the four CD4+ subsets in Type 1 diabetes patients.

These receptors' targets are unknown. The authors reverse transcribed all of the isolated RNA, so sequencing captured expressed TCRB transcripts. Libraries were prepared by immunoSEQ multiplex PCR; TCRdb keeps only in-frame clonotypes and omits some of them. The profile shows roughly 700,000 clones, 13% of them singletons. The sequenced sample was naive CD4+ T cells from blood. Receptors were obtained from a young man with type 1 diabetes.

The rearrangement links TRBV30 to TRBJ1-5; D is possibly TRBD1 (5 bases). The CDR3 length is 15 residues. Germline lookup yields CDR1 GTSNPN and CDR2 SVGIG (reference sequence). Trimming stripped 6 bases from V and 2 bases from J, with 17 bases between. The CDR3, as DNA: TGTGCCTGCAGCTCTGAGGGACGGGGCAATCAGCCCCAGCATTTT. Translation: CACSSEGRGNQPQHF.

This clone came up a few times. The rearrangement uses TRBV5-6 and TRBJ1-2; TRBD1 aligns across 8 bases. Per the germline V gene, CDR1 is SGHDT and CDR2 is YYEEEE. With V trimmed by 3 bases and J by 7 bases, 5 bases remained unmatched. CDR3 length: 13 amino acids. This CDR3 is CASSSQGAGGYTF. CDR3 DNA: TGTGCCAGCAGCTCCCAGGGGGCAGGTGGCTACACCTTC.

About this clone: Other DNA sequences in the sample encode the same CDR3. This chain links TRBV30 with TRBJ1-5, with a possible D match to TRBD1 (6 bases). V dropped 5 bases and J dropped 5 bases, with 13 bases sitting between them. CDR1 is GTSNPN, CDR2 SVGIG, per germline (reference sequence). CDR3 length equals 13 residues. Here the CDR3 reads CAWSRTEDQPQHF. The CDR3 DNA is TGTGCCTGGTCCCGGACAGAAGATCAGCCCCAGCATTTT.

The table lists this clone with a few counts. The CDR3 DNA follows: TGTGCCATCACCTCCGGGACAGCGAACACTGAAGCTTTCTTT. Its protein is CAITSGTANTEAFF. The rearrangement uses TRBV10-3 and TRBJ1-1; 7 bases are shared with TRBD1. Germline CDR1 ENHRY, CDR2 SYGVKD. V gave up 7 bases and J gave up 1 base; unmatched junction bases: 6. This CDR3 region has 14 residues.

The gene calls are TRBV9 and TRBJ2-3; no firm D call. This CDR3 region has 15 residues. Germline V gene data show CDR1 as SGDLS and CDR2 as YYNGEE. V was cut by 0 bases and J by 2 bases, with 10 bases left in between. The CDR3 reads CASSVVEFYTDTQYF. The CDR3 region has the DNA TGTGCCAGCAGCGTAGTGGAGTTCTACACAGATACGCAGTATTTT. The full variable domain, its missing parts supplied by reference TRBV9 and TRBJ2-3, is DSGVTQTPKHLITATGQRVTLRCSPRSGDLSVYWYQQSLDQGLQFLIQYYNGEERAKGNILERFSAQQFPDLHSELNLSSLELGDSALYFCASSVVEFYTDTQYFGPGTRLTVL.

This chain joins TRBV5-6 and TRBJ1-2; D might be TRBD1 (6 bases). Germline CDR1 SGHDT, CDR2 YYEEEE. V lost 1 base and J lost 8, with 18 bases in between. This CDR3 is built from 15 residues. The CDR3 reads CASSLLAAGESGYTF. The CDR3 bases are TGTGCCAGCAGCTTGCTCGCGGCAGGGGAAAGCGGCTACACCTTC. The full variable domain, in which reference TRBV5-6 and TRBJ1-2 provide the parts outside the CDR3, is DAGVTQSPTHLIKTRGQQVTLRCSPKSGHDTVSWYQQALGQGPQFIFQYYEEEERQRGNFPDRFSGHQFPNYSSELNVNALLLGDSALYLCASSLLAAGESGYTFGSGTRLTVV.